The 9 T cell receptor beta chains below come from one sample, sequenced in a study of T cell responses to AZD1222 COVID-19 vaccine. TCRdb keeps only in-frame clones here, not all; method: immunoSEQ multiplex PCR. The sample shows some 99,000 clones, about 85% of them seen only once. This specimen consisted of peripheral blood, obtained on day 0 of AZD1222 vaccination. Receptors were obtained from an adult in good health.

The chain joins TRBV2 to TRBJ1-3; tentative D call: TRBD1 (5 bases). Germline V CDR1 and CDR2: SNHLY, FYNNEI. This CDR3 contains 14 residues. Trimming pared 5 bases from V and 1 base from J, leaving 9 bases between. The CDR3 region has the DNA TGTGCCAGCAGTCCCGGGACTTCTGGAAACACCATATATTTT. It specifies CASSPGTSGNTIYF.

The chain uses TRBV10-1 and TRBJ1-1; TRBD1 matches 7 bases. The CDR3 is made up of 15 amino acids. Germline-derived CDR1 and CDR2 are WNHNN and SYGVQD (reference sequence). V was pared by 0 bases and J by 1 base, with 2 bases of the junction left unmatched. The CDR3 loop is CASSESGTANTEAFF. CDR3 DNA: TGCGCCAGCAGTGAGTCCGGGACAGCGAACACTGAAGCTTTCTTT.

About this clone: Other DNA sequences in this sample translate to the same CDR3. This chain joins TRBV6-5 and TRBJ1-6; no clear D. CDR1 and CDR2 from the germline V gene are MNHEY and SVGAGI. Trimming shortened V by 2 bases and J by 8 bases, and 7 bases separated the two germline ends. This CDR3 has 13 amino acids. The CDR3 nucleotides are TGTGCCAGCAGTTACCGGCTTTATTCACCCCTCCACTTT. This gives the protein CASSYRLYSPLHF.

The chain joins TRBV6-2 or TRBV6-3 to TRBJ1-2, with D uncertain. Trimming stripped 2 bases from V and 4 bases from J, with 8 bases between. The CDR3 runs 13 residues. Germline-derived CDR1 and CDR2 are MNHEY and SVGEGT. The CDR3 DNA is TGTGCCAGCAGTTACGAGGATCGCTATGGCTACACCTTC. It encodes CASSYEDRYGYTF.

The CDR3 reads CASSPGGLIYGYTF. The CDR3 DNA reads TGTGCCAGCAGCCCGGGAGGGTTGATCTATGGCTACACCTTC. The gene calls are TRBV28 and TRBJ1-2; D unclear. Germline CDR1 reads MDHEN; CDR2 reads SYDVKM. V lost 6 bases, J lost 4 bases, and 15 bases lay in between. This CDR3 comprises 14 residues.

The gene calls are TRBV4-1 and TRBJ2-1, with 7 bases that match TRBD2. This CDR3 has 17 amino acids. Losses at the gene ends were 1 base for V and 6 bases for J; bases not matched to a gene: 12. Germline V lookup: CDR1 MGHRA, CDR2 YSYEKL. This CDR3 reads CASSQVPSGGGSNEQFF. Written as DNA, the CDR3 is TGCGCCAGCAGCCAAGTCCCGTCTGGGGGGGGAAGCAATGAGCAGTTCTTC.

This clone appeared once. This chain uses TRBV7-8 with TRBJ2-3, with 8 positions matching TRBD2. CDR3 length: 13 amino acids. Germline values: CDR1 SGHVS, CDR2 FQNEAQ. The ends lost 7 bases at V and 2 bases at J; junction bases unmatched: 2. CDR3 DNA: TGTGCCAGCACGGGGGGGGCCACAGATACGCAGTATTTT. Translating it yields CASTGGATDTQYF.

The chain couples TRBV18 to TRBJ1-2, with D hard to call. From germline, CDR1 is KGHSH and CDR2 LQKENI. Deletions cut 6 bases from V and 1 base from J, with 24 bases between. The CDR3 runs to 18 residues. The CDR3 sequence: CASSSLRGSLPLNYGYTF. The DNA for the CDR3 is TGTGCCAGCTCTAGTCTCCGGGGTTCGCTCCCCCTTAACTATGGCTACACCTTC.

In the case of this clone: Because it lacks the conserved phenylalanine or tryptophan at the end, this CDR3 is likely a read error. No DNA is shown, since the ends of the CDR3 on it are uncertain; the CDR3 is the one TCRdb lists. The chain links TRBV20-1 to TRBJ1-2. Germline CDR1 DFQATT, CDR2 SNEGSKA (reference sequence). The CDR3 length is 9 residues, termini included. The CDR3 here is CSAESGPPL.